The entry that follows covers one TCR beta chain sequence. Trimming took 5 bases from V and 2 from J, leaving 16 bases between them. There are 16 residues in the CDR3. Looked up from germline, CDR1 is LNHDA and CDR2 is SQIVND (reference sequence). Clones were sequenced by immunoSEQ multiplex PCR, and TCRdb holds only the in-frame ones, with some missing. This table holds about 28,000 clones, 80% to 95% found once. The data originate from a study of T cells in localized non-small cell lung cancer. The sequence derives from a woman aged 35 to 70 with stage I lung adenocarcinoma. The chain is built from TRBV19 and TRBJ1-5; D is undetermined. The sample in question was peripheral blood, obtained before any cancer treatment. The CDR3 protein is CASSLGRLKGNQPQHF. As DNA, the CDR3 is TGTGCCAGTAGTTTAGGGCGGTTGAAGGGCAATCAGCCCCAGCATTTT.